What follows is one TCR beta chain and its context. The antigen remains unidentified. Amplification used 60 Vbeta primers and 13 Jbeta primers. Sequencing was performed with immunoSEQ multiplex PCR; in TCRdb, only in-frame clones are kept and a portion is missing. The sample shows 120,000 to 150,000 clones, roughly 80% of them seen only once. The data originate from a study of cytomegalovirus exposure and HLA in healthy donors. Study findings and constraints: Confirmation in vitro established that a few CMV-associated chains were specific for CMV antigens. High specificity and sensitivity for cytomegalovirus status were reported for the classifier. A cluster of highly shared sequence variants was likely a sequencing artifact.

The sample taken for sequencing was PBMCs. The TCR comes from a woman in her 30s in good health and CMV-seronegative.

CDR3 nucleotide sequence: TGTGCCAGCAGCCTCCGGACTAGCGGGAGTTCTCTCGAGCAGTACTTC. Its protein is CASSLRTSGSSLEQYF. This sequence joins TRBV7-9 and TRBJ2-7; TRBD2 agrees at 13 bases. Per the germline V gene, CDR1 is SEHNR and CDR2 is FQNEAQ (reference sequence). The CDR3 has 16 residues. V lost 5 bases, J lost 6 bases, and 10 bases stayed unmatched.